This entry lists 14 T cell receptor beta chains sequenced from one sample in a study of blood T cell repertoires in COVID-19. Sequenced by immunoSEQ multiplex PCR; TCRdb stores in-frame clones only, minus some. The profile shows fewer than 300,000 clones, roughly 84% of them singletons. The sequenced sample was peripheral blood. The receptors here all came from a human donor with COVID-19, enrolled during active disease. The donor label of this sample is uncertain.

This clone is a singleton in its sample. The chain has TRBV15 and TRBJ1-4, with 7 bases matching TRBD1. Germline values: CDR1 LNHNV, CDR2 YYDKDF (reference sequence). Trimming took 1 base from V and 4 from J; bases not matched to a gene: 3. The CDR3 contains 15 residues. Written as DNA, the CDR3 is TGTGCCACCAGCAGAGTAGGGGGCAGTAATGAAAAACTGTTTTTT. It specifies CATSRVGGSNEKLFF.

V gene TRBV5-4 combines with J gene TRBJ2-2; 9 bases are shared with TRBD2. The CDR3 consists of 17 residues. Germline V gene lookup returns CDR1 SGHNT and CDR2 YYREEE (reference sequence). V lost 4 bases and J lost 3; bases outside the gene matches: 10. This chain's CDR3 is CASSPDPLAGYTGELFF. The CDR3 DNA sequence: TGTGCCAGCAGCCCCGACCCGCTAGCGGGGTACACCGGGGAGCTGTTTTTT.

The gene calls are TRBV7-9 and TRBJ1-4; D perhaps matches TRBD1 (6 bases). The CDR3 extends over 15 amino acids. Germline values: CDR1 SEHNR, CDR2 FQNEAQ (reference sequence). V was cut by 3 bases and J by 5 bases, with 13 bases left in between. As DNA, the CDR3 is TGTGCCAGCAGCTTTACAGGGTCCTTAAATGAAAAACTGTTTTTT. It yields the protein CASSFTGSLNEKLFF.

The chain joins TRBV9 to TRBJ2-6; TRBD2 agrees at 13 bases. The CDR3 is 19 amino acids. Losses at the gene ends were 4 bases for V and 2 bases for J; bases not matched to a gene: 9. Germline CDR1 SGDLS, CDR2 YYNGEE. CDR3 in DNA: TGTGCCAGCAGCCCACGGACTAGCGGGAGTACGGCTGGGGCCAACGTCCTGACTTTC. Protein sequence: CASSPRTSGSTAGANVLTF.

Written as DNA, the CDR3 is TGTGCCATCAGTGAGAACGCGGATAATTCACCCCTCCACTTT. As protein: CAISENADNSPLHF. The chain carries TRBV10-3 and TRBJ1-6; D is undetermined. The CDR3 length is 14 residues. CDR1 and CDR2 from the germline V gene are ENHRY and SYGVKD. V was trimmed by 2 bases and J by 5 bases, leaving 7 bases between them.

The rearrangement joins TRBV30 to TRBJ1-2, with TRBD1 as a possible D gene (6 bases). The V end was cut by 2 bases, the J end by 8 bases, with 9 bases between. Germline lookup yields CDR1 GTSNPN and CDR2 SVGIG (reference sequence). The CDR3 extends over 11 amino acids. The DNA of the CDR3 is TGTGCCTGGAGTACAGGGAGCGGCTACACCTTC. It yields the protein CAWSTGSGYTF.

The CDR3 DNA sequence: TGTGCCAGCAGCCAAGCTAGCAGCCCAAGGAACACTGAAGCTTTCTTT. This sequence encodes CASSQASSPRNTEAFF. The chain combines TRBV3-1 (or the pseudogene TRBV3-2) with TRBJ1-1; D is unclear. The CDR3 loop spans 16 amino acids. Trimming removed 1 base from V and 1 base from J, with 13 bases in between. Germline CDR1 LGHDT, CDR2 YNNKEL (reference sequence).

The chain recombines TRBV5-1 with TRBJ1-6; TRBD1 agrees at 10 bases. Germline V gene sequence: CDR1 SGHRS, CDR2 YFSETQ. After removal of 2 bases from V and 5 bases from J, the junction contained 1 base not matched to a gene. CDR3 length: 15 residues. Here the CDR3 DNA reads TGCGCCAGCAGCTTTGGGACAGGGGATAATTCACCCCTCCACTTT. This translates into CASSFGTGDNSPLHF.

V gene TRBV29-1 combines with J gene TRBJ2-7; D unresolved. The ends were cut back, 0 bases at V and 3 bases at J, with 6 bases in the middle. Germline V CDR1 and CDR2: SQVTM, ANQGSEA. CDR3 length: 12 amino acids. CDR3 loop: CSVEEPGYEQYF. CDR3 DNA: TGCAGCGTTGAAGAGCCCGGCTACGAGCAGTACTTC.

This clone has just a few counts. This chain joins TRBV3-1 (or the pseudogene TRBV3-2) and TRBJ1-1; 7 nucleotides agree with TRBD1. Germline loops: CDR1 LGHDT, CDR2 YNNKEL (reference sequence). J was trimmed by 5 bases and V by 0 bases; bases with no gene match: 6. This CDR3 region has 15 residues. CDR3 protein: CASSQEGRGKTEAFF. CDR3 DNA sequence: TGTGCCAGCAGCCAAGAAGGCAGGGGGAAGACTGAAGCTTTCTTT.

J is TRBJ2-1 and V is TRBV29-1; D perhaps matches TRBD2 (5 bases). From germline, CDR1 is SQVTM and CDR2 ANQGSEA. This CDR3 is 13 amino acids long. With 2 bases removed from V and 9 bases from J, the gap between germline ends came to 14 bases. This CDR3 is CSVERLAGPEQFF. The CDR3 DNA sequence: TGCAGCGTTGAAAGGCTAGCTGGTCCTGAGCAGTTCTTC.

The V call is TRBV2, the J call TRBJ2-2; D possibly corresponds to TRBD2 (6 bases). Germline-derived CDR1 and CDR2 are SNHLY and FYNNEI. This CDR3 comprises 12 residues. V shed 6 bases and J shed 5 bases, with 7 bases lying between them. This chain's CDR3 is CASSRETGELFF. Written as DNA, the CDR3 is TGTGCCAGCAGCCGGGAGACCGGGGAGCTGTTTTTT.

The CDR3 nucleotides are TGTGCCAGCAGTTCAAGGGAAGCGGGTCTTGCCTACGAGCAGTACTTC. Encoded protein: CASSSREAGLAYEQYF. This sequence joins TRBV27 and TRBJ2-7, with D perhaps TRBD2 (6 bases). The CDR3 has 16 amino acids. Germline V gene sequence: CDR1 MNHEY, CDR2 SMNVEV (reference sequence). Trimming stripped 4 bases from V and 2 bases from J, with 18 bases between.

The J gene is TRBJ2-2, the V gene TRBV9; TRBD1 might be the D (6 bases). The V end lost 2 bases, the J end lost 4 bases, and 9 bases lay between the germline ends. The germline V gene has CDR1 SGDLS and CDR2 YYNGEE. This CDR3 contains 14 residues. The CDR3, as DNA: TGTGCCAGCAGCGTGGGGACAACCACCGGGGAGCTGTTTTTT. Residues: CASSVGTTTGELFF.